This T cell receptor beta chain stems from a study of blood T cells in healthy people across ages. Study-level background: With template switching, about one barcoded beta molecule was captured per two T cells. Study conclusions and caveats: The CMV status of each donor remained undetermined, and this could have confounded shifts in expanded clonotypes. Researchers judged that diversity estimates from one million T cells fell short of true values. Per million T cells, TCR beta diversity dropped roughly linearly as age increased.

Alongside a J-beta primer mix, a sample-barcoded 5' primer served in a second PCR lasting roughly 6 to 12 cycles. TCRdb called the 5' RACE reads again in MiXCR, with one record for every CDR3 protein. This repertoire shows 1 million to 1.2 million distinct CDR3 sequences, approximately 38% found once; its top ten account for under 15%. This clonotype was picked up a small number of times. Antigen unknown. Sequenced: blood. This receptor was taken from a man younger than 35 in good health.

The CDR3 nucleotides are TGCGCCAGCAAGGTGAGACATTCGAACACTGAAGCTTTCTTT. Encoded protein: CASKVRHSNTEAFF. The J gene is TRBJ1-1, the V gene TRBV4-1; D remains unclear. V lost 7 bases to trimming and J lost 1 base, with 13 bases between them. Germline-derived CDR1 and CDR2 are MGHRA and YSYEKL. The CDR3 runs to 14 residues.